This T cell receptor beta chain came from a study of shared clonotypes between healthy human individuals. About the research overall: The study used three CD4 naive, three CD4 memory, two CD8 naive and one CD8 memory plate per donor. Findings and limits, study-wide: As a rule, naive subsets had a larger estimated richness than memory subsets. Sampling covered nothing but blood. Tissue TCR repertoires likely differ from those found in blood.

The CDR3 runs 15 residues. For this clone: The antigen is undetermined.

TCRdb's copy holds only in-frame clones and misses some; the assay was immunoSEQ multiplex PCR. Of about 980,000 clones listed, around three quarters are singletons. This receptor was taken from a man younger than 30 in good health. The sequenced material came from memory CD4+ T cells sorted from blood. Subset denoted: CD45RA-negative fraction. The V call is TRBV21-1, the J call TRBJ1-6; the D call in the table, TRBD1, was not verified against the DNA. TRBV21-1 is tagged as a pseudogene. DNA for the CDR3: TGTGCCAGCACTACCCCCCCAGGGTGCAATTCACCCCTCCACTTT. Its translation is CASTTPPGCNSPLHF.